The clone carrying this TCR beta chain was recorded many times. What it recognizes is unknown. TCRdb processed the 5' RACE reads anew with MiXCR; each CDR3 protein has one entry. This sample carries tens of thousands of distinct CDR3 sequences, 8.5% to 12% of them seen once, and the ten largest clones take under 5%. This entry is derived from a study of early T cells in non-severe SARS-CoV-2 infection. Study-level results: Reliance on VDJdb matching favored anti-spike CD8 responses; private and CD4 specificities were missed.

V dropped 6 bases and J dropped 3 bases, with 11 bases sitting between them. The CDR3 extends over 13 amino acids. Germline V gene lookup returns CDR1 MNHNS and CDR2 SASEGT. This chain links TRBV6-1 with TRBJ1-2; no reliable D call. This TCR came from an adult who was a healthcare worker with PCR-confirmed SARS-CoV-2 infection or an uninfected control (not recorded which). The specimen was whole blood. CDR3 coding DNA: TGTGCCAGCAGGGCGGGCACCGACTATGGCTACACCTTC. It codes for CASRAGTDYGYTF.